A single sample gave rise to the 31 T cell receptor beta chains below, sequenced in a study of regulatory T cells in long-lasting Graves disease. Construction of TCR beta libraries relied on iRepertoire HTBI primers and on Arm-PCR targeting CDR3 regions. TCRdb reprocessed the multiplex PCR reads with MiXCR, giving one entry per CDR3 protein. The top ten clones hold just under 30% of a sample with almost 350,000 distinct CDR3 sequences, around 20% of them seen once. The time point here: persistent/refractory GD, antithyroid drugs over 5 years with positive TRAb. Preparation of the TCR library used RNA extracted from PBMCs. The specimen comprised peripheral blood mononuclear cells (PBMCs), sampled when the disease was refractory, from a patient treated with antithyroid drugs. The receptors originated from a female donor with Graves disease.

This clonotype has only a few counts. The rearrangement links TRBV12-5 to TRBJ2-7; the match to TRBD1 covers 11 bases. Looked up from germline, CDR1 is LGHNT and CDR2 is FRNRAP. With V trimmed by 2 bases and J by 6 bases, 3 bases remained unmatched. The CDR3 has 14 residues. This CDR3 is CASGLWTGGGEQYF. The CDR3 nucleotides are TGTGCTAGTGGTTTGTGGACAGGGGGCGGCGAGCAGTACTTC.

With regard to this clonotype: A far larger clone is one base from this, pointing to a likely read error. The V and J genes are TRBV7-2 and TRBJ2-3; D unclear. Near its end, the DNA agrees better with TRBJ2-5, so the J call may be wrong. CDR3 length: 13 amino acids. Germline-derived CDR1 and CDR2 are SGHTA and FQGNSA. CDR3 amino acids: CASSLEGVGTQYF. The CDR3 region has the DNA TGTGCCAGCAGCTTAGAGGGTGTGGGGACCCAGTACTTC.

The J gene is TRBJ2-1, the V gene TRBV11-2, with D unclear. CDR1 SGHAT and CDR2 FQNNGV come from the germline V gene. Trimming shortened V by 5 bases and J by 0 bases, and 11 bases separated the two germline ends. The CDR3 covers 15 residues. CDR3 sequence reads: CASSPHRSSYNEQFF. The CDR3 DNA is TGTGCCAGCAGCCCACACCGGAGCTCCTACAATGAGCAGTTCTTC.

V usage is TRBV4-2 and J usage is TRBJ2-2; D tentatively reads TRBD1 or TRBD2 (6 bases each). CDR1 is LGHNA, CDR2 YNFKEQ, per germline. Trimming removed 1 base at V and 6 bases at J, with 15 bases between. This CDR3 contains 16 residues. DNA of the CDR3: TGTGCCAGCAGCCAAGTTACGGGGGCCAATGCCGGGGAGCTGTTTTTT. Translating it yields CASSQVTGANAGELFF.

The chain recombines TRBV25-1 with TRBJ1-1; TRBD1 agrees at 10 bases. This CDR3 has 14 amino acids. After removal of 6 bases from V and 6 bases from J, the junction contained 7 bases not matched to a gene. CDR1 is MGHDK, CDR2 SYGVNS, per germline. CDR3 nucleotide sequence: TGTGCCAGCAGGGGGACAGGGGCGTTTTCTGAAGCTTTCTTT. Translated: CASRGTGAFSEAFF.

This clonotype was recorded a few times. The gene calls are TRBV18 and TRBJ1-4; 9 bases are a match to TRBD1. The germline gives CDR1 KGHSH, CDR2 LQKENI. Unmatched junction bases numbered 9, after V lost 4 bases and J lost 0 bases. The CDR3 loop spans 18 amino acids. The CDR3 coding sequence is TGTGCCAGCTCACTAAGGTCGGGACAGGGACCAACTAATGAAAAACTGTTTTTT. Translation: CASSLRSGQGPTNEKLFF.

There are many counts of this clonotype. The chain recombines TRBV7-9 with TRBJ2-5; D not certain. CDR1 is SEHNR, CDR2 FQNEAQ, per germline (reference sequence). This CDR3 comprises 15 residues. Trimming removed 1 base at V and 3 bases at J, with 12 bases between. CDR3 amino acids: CASSLGPTTKETQYF. The CDR3 region has the DNA TGTGCCAGCAGCTTAGGCCCTACCACCAAAGAGACCCAGTACTTC.

This clonotype was counted at least ten times. V is TRBV12-3 or TRBV12-4 and J is TRBJ1-2, with TRBD1 as a possible D gene (6 bases). The CDR3 has 16 amino acids. V lost 8 bases and J 7 bases, leaving 26 bases between the germline ends. CDR3 DNA: TGTGCCAGCGCCGACGTCCGGGGACATCAAAGGGGTGGCTACACCTTC. Its translation: CASADVRGHQRGGYTF.

This clonotype was recorded many times. The chain has TRBV7-8 and TRBJ1-4; D is ambiguous. CDR1 SGHVS and CDR2 FQNEAQ come from the germline V gene. Between the trimmed V and J ends, which lost 5 bases and 10 bases, there was a span of 26 bases. This CDR3 has 17 amino acids. Here the CDR3 reads CASSLTLLPTQPGKLFF. The CDR3 coding sequence is TGTGCCAGCAGCCTTACATTGTTACCCACCCAACCAGGAAAACTGTTTTTT. The full variable domain, its missing parts supplied by reference TRBV7-8 and TRBJ1-4, is GAGVSQSPRYKVAKRGQDVALRCDPISGHVSLFWYQQALGQGPEFLTYFQNEAQLDKSGLPSDRFFAERPEGSVSTLKIQRTQQEDSAVYLCASSLTLLPTQPGKLFFGSGTQLSVL.

This clonotype was detected many times. This sequence joins TRBV28 and TRBJ1-3; maybe TRBD1 (6 bases). The V end lost 5 bases, the J end lost 0 bases, and 11 bases lay between the germline ends. Germline CDR1 and CDR2: MDHEN and SYDVKM. The length of the CDR3 is 15 residues. The CDR3 sequence is CASSTTGFSGNTIYF. The CDR3 DNA reads TGTGCCAGCAGTACGACAGGATTCTCTGGAAACACCATATATTTT.

This clonotype was found a few times. The rearrangement uses TRBV18 and TRBJ1-1, with 10 bases fitting TRBD1. Trimming at V came to 1 base and at J to 4 bases, leaving 0 bases not matched to a gene. CDR1 is KGHSH, CDR2 LQKENI, per germline. There are 14 residues in the CDR3. In DNA form, the CDR3 reads TGTGCCAGCTCACCACGGACAGGGGGCACTGAAGCTTTCTTT. Translation gives CASSPRTGGTEAFF.

The chain couples TRBV5-4 to TRBJ1-3, with 8 bases identical to TRBD1. V trimming: 0 bases; J trimming: 1 base; junction bases outside the gene matches: 3. The CDR3 has 16 amino acids. Germline V gives CDR1 SGHNT, CDR2 YYREEE (reference sequence). The CDR3 region has the DNA TGTGCCAGCAGCTTGGGGACAGGGAGGTCTGGAAACACCATATATTTT. Translating gives CASSLGTGRSGNTIYF.

This clonotype came up many times. The rearrangement uses TRBV27 and TRBJ2-7, with 8 positions matching TRBD2. The CDR3 is 19 residues long. The V and J ends lost 3 bases and 0 bases, in that order; junction bases with no gene match: 16. Per germline, CDR1 MNHEY and CDR2 SMNVEV (reference sequence). The CDR3 coding sequence is TGTGCCAGCAGTTTTGCCCCCATTCGGCTAGCGGGCAGCTCCTACGAGCAGTACTTC. It translates to CASSFAPIRLAGSSYEQYF.

The sample holds many counts of this clonotype. This chain joins TRBV10-2 and TRBJ1-2, with D unresolved. There are 14 residues in the CDR3. Trimming removed 5 bases at V and 4 bases at J, with 14 bases between. CDR1 WSHSY and CDR2 SAAADI come from the germline V gene. CDR3 DNA sequence: TGCGCCAGCAGTAACCCGGCGCGGGCCTATGGCTACACCTTC. Translating gives CASSNPARAYGYTF.

This chain uses TRBV7-9 with TRBJ2-1; either TRBD1 or TRBD2 may fit D (5 bases each). Deletions cut 3 bases from V and 15 bases from J, with 12 bases between. Germline lookup yields CDR1 SEHNR and CDR2 FQNEAQ (reference sequence). The CDR3 covers 11 residues. CDR3 sequence (DNA): TGTGCCAGCAGCTTCGACCAGGGAGCGTTCTTC. As protein: CASSFDQGAFF.

This clonotype has a handful of counts. The V call is TRBV10-2, the J call TRBJ2-7; 8 bases are a match to TRBD2. The trim removed 7 bases at V and 0 bases at J, leaving 2 bases unmatched. Germline CDR1 reads WSHSY; CDR2 reads SAAADI. This CDR3 region has 13 residues. The CDR3 spells CASTRGGSYEQYF. CDR3 bases: TGCGCCAGCACTCGGGGGGGCTCCTACGAGCAGTACTTC.

The sample holds many counts of this clonotype. V usage is TRBV29-1 and J usage is TRBJ1-2; 11 positions match TRBD1. CDR3 length: 17 residues. With V trimmed by 0 bases and J by 2 bases, 8 bases remained unmatched. From germline, CDR1 is SQVTM and CDR2 ANQGSEA. Here the CDR3 reads CSVEDWTGGASNYGYTF. In DNA form, the CDR3 reads TGCAGCGTTGAAGATTGGACAGGGGGCGCGAGCAACTATGGCTACACCTTC.

J is TRBJ1-2 and V is TRBV19, with 12 bases lining up with TRBD1. Germline CDR1 reads LNHDA; CDR2 reads SQIVND (reference sequence). With V trimmed by 4 bases and J by 3 bases, 3 bases remained unmatched. The length of the CDR3 is 15 residues. CDR3 in DNA: TGTGCCAGTAGTACTGGGACAGGGGGCGACTATGGCTACACCTTC. This translates into CASSTGTGGDYGYTF.

J is TRBJ1-5 and V is TRBV20-1, with TRBD1 identical over 9 bases. The V gene end was trimmed by 4 bases and the J gene end by 5 bases; junction bases not matched to a gene: 6. This CDR3 contains 14 residues. CDR1 is DFQATT, CDR2 SNEGSKA, per germline (reference sequence). The CDR3 sequence: CSANTGGPHQPQHF. For the CDR3, the DNA is TGCAGTGCTAACACAGGGGGCCCCCATCAGCCCCAGCATTTT.

In this sample, this clonotype turned up a few times. The chain is built from TRBV20-1 and TRBJ1-2; perhaps TRBD1 as D (6 bases). The CDR3 is 14 residues long. The V end was cut by 2 bases, the J end by 8 bases, with 18 bases between. Germline CDR1 and CDR2: DFQATT and SNEGSKA (reference sequence). In DNA, the CDR3 is TGCAGTGCTAGACGTCCCGGGACATTTTTGGGCTACACCTTC. As protein: CSARRPGTFLGYTF.

This clonotype was detected ten times or more. The chain links TRBV27 to TRBJ1-1; TRBD1 agrees at 11 bases. The V gene end was trimmed by 5 bases and the J gene end by 1 base; junction bases not matched to a gene: 15. Germline V CDR1 and CDR2: MNHEY, SMNVEV (reference sequence). This CDR3 comprises 19 residues. The DNA for the CDR3 is TGTGCCAGCAGTAGAATACCTGGACAGGGGGCAATAGGGAACACTGAAGCTTTCTTT. It yields the protein CASSRIPGQGAIGNTEAFF.

The rearrangement joins TRBV7-2 to TRBJ1-6, with 7 nucleotides matching TRBD1. CDR1 and CDR2 from the germline V gene are SGHTA and FQGNSA. This CDR3 is built from 17 residues. V was pared by 1 base and J by 7 bases, with 10 bases of the junction left unmatched. The CDR3 reads CASSLVPPGQANSPLHF. As DNA, the CDR3 is TGTGCCAGCAGCTTAGTCCCCCCTGGACAGGCAAATTCACCCCTCCACTTT. Drawing the rest from reference TRBV7-2 and TRBJ1-6, the complete variable domain is GAGVSQSPSNKVTEKGKDVELRCDPISGHTALYWYRQSLGQGLEFLIYFQGNSAPDKSGLPSDRFSAERTGGSVSTLTIQRTQQEDSAVYLCASSLVPPGQANSPLHFGNGTRLTVT.

The CDR3 loop reads CASSLGIGTITEAFF. The CDR3, as DNA: TGTGCCAGCAGTTTGGGGATAGGCACGATAACTGAAGCTTTCTTT. The chain employs TRBV28 and TRBJ1-1; D is unclear. Trimming took off 3 bases at V and 5 bases at J, with 16 bases between the two ends. The CDR3 runs 15 residues. CDR1 is MDHEN, CDR2 SYDVKM, per germline.

This clonotype has at least ten counts. J is TRBJ2-2 and V is TRBV6-1; D might be TRBD1 (6 bases). Germline V gene lookup returns CDR1 MNHNS and CDR2 SASEGT. The CDR3 has 15 residues. Trimming stripped 6 bases from V and 1 base from J, with 12 bases between. Written as DNA, the CDR3 is TGTGCCAGCAGGCCCGACAGGCTGAACACCGGGGAGCTGTTTTTT. It translates to CASRPDRLNTGELFF.

This clonotype has more than one count but fewer than ten. V gene TRBV19 combines with J gene TRBJ1-1, with a possible D match to TRBD1 (5 bases). V lost 0 bases and J 5 bases, leaving 13 bases between the germline ends. Germline loops: CDR1 LNHDA, CDR2 SQIVND (reference sequence). The CDR3 sequence is 15 residues long. CDR3 sequence: CASSIDLGGSTEAFF. CDR3 in DNA: TGTGCCAGTAGTATAGATCTTGGGGGTTCAACTGAAGCTTTCTTT.

This clonotype has at least ten counts. V usage is TRBV11-2 and J usage is TRBJ1-1; D not certain. The CDR3 spans 13 residues. V lost 5 bases and J 4 bases, leaving 11 bases between the germline ends. The germline V gene has CDR1 SGHAT and CDR2 FQNNGV. CDR3 nucleotide sequence: TGTGCCAGCAGCCGCAAGTGGGGCACTGAAGCTTTCTTT. Protein product: CASSRKWGTEAFF. Together with reference TRBV11-2 and TRBJ1-1, the CDR3 gives the full variable domain: EAGVAQSPRYKIIEKRQSVAFWCNPISGHATLYWYQQILGQGPKLLIQFQNNGVVDDSQLPKDRFSAERLKGVDSTLKIQPAKLEDSAVYLCASSRKWGTEAFFGQGTRLTVV.

This chain joins TRBV18 and TRBJ1-5; 10 bases map to TRBD1. J was trimmed by 7 bases and V by 3 bases; bases with no gene match: 6. Germline V gene data show CDR1 as KGHSH and CDR2 as LQKENI. There are 15 residues in the CDR3. CDR3 sequence (DNA): TGTGCCAGCTCACCGCGACAGGGGGCAGAACAGCCCCAGCATTTT. Residues: CASSPRQGAEQPQHF.

Many counts were recorded for this clonotype. The chain links TRBV20-1 to TRBJ2-7, with D possibly being TRBD1 (6 bases). Trimming cost V 5 bases and J 0 bases, with 11 bases left between them. The CDR3 is 13 residues long. Germline loops: CDR1 DFQATT, CDR2 SNEGSKA (reference sequence). In nucleotides, the CDR3 is TGCAGTGCTCTCCGGGACAACTCCTACGAGCAGTACTTC. The encoded protein is CSALRDNSYEQYF.

This clonotype was counted at least ten times. This chain connects TRBV27 to TRBJ1-1, with D uncertain. Germline-derived CDR1 and CDR2 are MNHEY and SMNVEV (reference sequence). The length of the CDR3 is 15 residues. Trimming stripped 3 bases from V and 0 bases from J, with 11 bases between. CDR3 sequence: CASSFLESMNTEAFF. The DNA for the CDR3 is TGTGCCAGCAGTTTCTTGGAGTCCATGAACACTGAAGCTTTCTTT.

This clonotype was picked up a small number of times. The chain couples TRBV7-3 to TRBJ2-2, with 7 bases matching TRBD1. J gave up 1 base and V 4 bases, and 12 bases lay outside the gene matches. The CDR3 spans 18 residues. Germline V CDR1 and CDR2: SGHTA, FQGTGA. CDR3 loop: CASSSVLGQWENTGELFF. DNA for the CDR3: TGTGCCAGCAGCTCCGTCCTGGGACAGTGGGAGAACACCGGGGAGCTGTTTTTT.

This clonotype was seen repeatedly, ten times or more. This rearrangement joins TRBV6-1 to TRBJ1-1; D not resolved. V was shortened by 7 bases and J by 4 bases, with 19 bases between the two germline ends. The CDR3 consists of 15 residues. From germline, CDR1 is MNHNS and CDR2 SASEGT. CDR3: CASKEGSTWATEAFF. CDR3 nucleotides: TGTGCCAGCAAAGAGGGCTCTACCTGGGCCACTGAAGCTTTCTTT.